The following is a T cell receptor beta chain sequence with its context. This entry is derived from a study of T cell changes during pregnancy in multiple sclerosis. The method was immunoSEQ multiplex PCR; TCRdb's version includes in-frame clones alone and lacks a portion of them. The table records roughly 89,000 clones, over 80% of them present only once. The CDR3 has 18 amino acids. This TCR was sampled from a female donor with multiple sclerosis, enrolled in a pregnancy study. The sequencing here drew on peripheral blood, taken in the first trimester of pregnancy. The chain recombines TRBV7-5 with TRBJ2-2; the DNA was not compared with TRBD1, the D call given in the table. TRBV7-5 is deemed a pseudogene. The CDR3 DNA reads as TGTGCCAGAAGCTACGGACAGGGATTGGCTAATAACACCGGGGAGCTGTTTTTT. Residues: CARSYGQGLANNTGELFF.